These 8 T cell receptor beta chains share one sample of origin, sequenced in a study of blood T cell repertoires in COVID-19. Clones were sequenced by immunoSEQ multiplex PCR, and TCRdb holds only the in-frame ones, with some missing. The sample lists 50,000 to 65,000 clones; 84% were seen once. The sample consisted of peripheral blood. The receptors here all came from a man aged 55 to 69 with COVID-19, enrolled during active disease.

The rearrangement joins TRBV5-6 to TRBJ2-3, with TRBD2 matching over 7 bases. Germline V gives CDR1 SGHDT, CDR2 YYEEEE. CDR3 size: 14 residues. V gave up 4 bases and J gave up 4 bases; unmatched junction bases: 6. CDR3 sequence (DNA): TGTGCCAGCAGCGGGAGGGGTGGCGCAGATACGCAGTATTTT. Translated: CASSGRGGADTQYF. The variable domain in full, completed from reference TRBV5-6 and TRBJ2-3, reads DAGVTQSPTHLIKTRGQQVTLRCSPKSGHDTVSWYQQALGQGPQFIFQYYEEEERQRGNFPDRFSGHQFPNYSSELNVNALLLGDSALYLCASSGRGGADTQYFGPGTRLTVL.

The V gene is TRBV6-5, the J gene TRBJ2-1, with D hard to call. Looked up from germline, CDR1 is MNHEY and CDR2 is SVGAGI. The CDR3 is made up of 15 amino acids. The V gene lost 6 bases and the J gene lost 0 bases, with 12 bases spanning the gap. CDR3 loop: CASRRSVGSYNEQFF. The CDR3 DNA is TGTGCCAGCAGGCGATCGGTCGGCTCCTACAATGAGCAGTTCTTC.

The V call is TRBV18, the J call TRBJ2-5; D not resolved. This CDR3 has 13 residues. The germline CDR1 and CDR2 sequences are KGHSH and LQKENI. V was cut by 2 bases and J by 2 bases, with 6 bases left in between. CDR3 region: CASSPKQQETQYF. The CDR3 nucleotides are TGTGCCAGCTCACCAAAACAGCAAGAGACCCAGTACTTC.

CDR3 bases: TGCGCCAGCAGTGACCGGGGGGGTAGCACAGATACGCAGTATTTT. This codes for CASSDRGGSTDTQYF. The chain joins TRBV10-2 to TRBJ2-3; 8 nucleotides align to TRBD2. The CDR3 runs to 15 residues. Looked up from germline, CDR1 is WSHSY and CDR2 is SAAADI. V was pared by 3 bases and J by 0 bases, with 2 bases of the junction left unmatched.

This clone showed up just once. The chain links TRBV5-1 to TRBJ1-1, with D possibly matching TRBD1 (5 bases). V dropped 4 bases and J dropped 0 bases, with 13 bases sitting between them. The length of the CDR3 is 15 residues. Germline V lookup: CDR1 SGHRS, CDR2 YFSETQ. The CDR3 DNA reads TGCGCCAGCAGCCCGACGGCAGGGATGAACACTGAAGCTTTCTTT. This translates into CASSPTAGMNTEAFF.

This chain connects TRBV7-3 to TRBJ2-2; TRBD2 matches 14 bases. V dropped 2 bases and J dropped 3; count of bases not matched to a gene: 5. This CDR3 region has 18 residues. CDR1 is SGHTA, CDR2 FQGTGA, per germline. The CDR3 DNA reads TGTGCCAGCAGCTTACAGGGACTAGCGGGGGCCTACACCGGGGAGCTGTTTTTT. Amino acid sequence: CASSLQGLAGAYTGELFF.

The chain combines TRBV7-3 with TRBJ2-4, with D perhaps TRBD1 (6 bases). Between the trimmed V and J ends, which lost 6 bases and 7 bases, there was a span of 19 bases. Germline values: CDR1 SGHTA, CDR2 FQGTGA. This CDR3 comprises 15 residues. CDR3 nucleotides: TGTGCCAGCAGTTTACAGGGCATGCAATTGAACATTCAGTACTTC. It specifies CASSLQGMQLNIQYF.

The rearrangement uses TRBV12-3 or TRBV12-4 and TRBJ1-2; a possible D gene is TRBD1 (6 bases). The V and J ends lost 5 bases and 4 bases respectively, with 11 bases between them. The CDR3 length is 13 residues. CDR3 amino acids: CASSRRGTYGYTF. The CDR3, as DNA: TGTGCCAGCAGTCGCAGGGGTACCTATGGCTACACCTTC.